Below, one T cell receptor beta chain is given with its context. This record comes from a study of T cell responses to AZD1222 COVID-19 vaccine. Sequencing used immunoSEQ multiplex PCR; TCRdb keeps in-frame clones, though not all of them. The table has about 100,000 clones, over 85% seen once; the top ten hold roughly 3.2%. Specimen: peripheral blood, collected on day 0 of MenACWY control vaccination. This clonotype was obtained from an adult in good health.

The CDR3 protein is CASRFTGLGEAFF. As DNA, the CDR3 is TGTGCCAGCAGGTTTACAGGGTTGGGTGAAGCTTTCTTT. The chain employs TRBV6-5 and TRBJ1-1; a weak D match, TRBD1 (6 bases). Trimming removed 6 bases at V and 7 bases at J, with 15 bases between. The germline gives CDR1 MNHEY, CDR2 SVGAGI. The CDR3 sequence is 13 residues long.